The TCR beta chain under discussion was sequenced for a study of PD-L1 blockade in urothelial cancer. Study-level points and caveats: When measured at 3 weeks, tumor-associated blood clones expanded more in durable-benefit patients.

This table comes from immunoSEQ multiplex PCR, and its TCRdb copy is limited to in-frame clones, with some not included. Counted here are more than 50,000 clones, 80% to 85% occurring once; the ten biggest clones make up 2.5% to 4%. Time point of the sample: pretreatment peripheral blood. The V and J ends lost 2 bases and 0 bases respectively, with 13 bases between them. This CDR3 region has 16 residues. Per germline, CDR1 SGHDT and CDR2 YYEEEE. On this clone itself: Its antigen is not known.

This specimen was PBMCs, taken around atezolizumab (anti-PD-L1) treatment. The TCR was taken from a man in his 70s with urothelial cancer. The J gene is TRBJ2-3, the V gene TRBV5-6; D possibly corresponds to TRBD2 (7 bases). CDR3 in DNA: TGTGCCAGCAGCTTCGGGGGGCGGGCCAGCACAGATACGCAGTATTTT. Amino acid sequence: CASSFGGRASTDTQYF.